This entry lists 20 T cell receptor beta chains sequenced from one sample in a study of T cell responses to AZD1222 COVID-19 vaccine. Measured with immunoSEQ multiplex PCR; TCRdb has only the in-frame clones, and not every one. The data show 130,000 to 150,000 clones, 91% seen once. Sequenced material: peripheral blood, taken on day 0 of AZD1222 vaccination. The receptors were gathered from an adult in good health.

The chain carries TRBV5-6 and TRBJ1-1; D is undetermined. The CDR3 spans 13 residues. The V and J ends lost 1 base and 6 bases respectively, with 10 bases between them. The germline gives CDR1 SGHDT, CDR2 YYEEEE. CDR3 loop: CASSLWSQAEAFF. In DNA, the CDR3 is TGTGCCAGCAGCTTGTGGAGCCAGGCTGAAGCTTTCTTT. Looking up the rest from reference TRBV5-6 and TRBJ1-1 gives the full variable domain: DAGVTQSPTHLIKTRGQQVTLRCSPKSGHDTVSWYQQALGQGPQFIFQYYEEEERQRGNFPDRFSGHQFPNYSSELNVNALLLGDSALYLCASSLWSQAEAFFGQGTRLTVV.

The genes are TRBV4-3 and TRBJ2-4; no clear D gene. In germline, CDR1 is LGHNA, CDR2 YSLEER. This CDR3 is built from 16 residues. Trimming pared 0 bases from V and 0 bases from J, leaving 9 bases between. CDR3 DNA: TGCGCCAGCAGCCAAGAACTCCGGGCAGCCAAAAACATTCAGTACTTC. This sequence encodes CASSQELRAAKNIQYF.

The chain employs TRBV4-2 and TRBJ1-1; D is perhaps TRBD1 (5 bases). This CDR3 is built from 14 residues. The germline V gene encodes CDR1 LGHNA and CDR2 YNFKEQ. Trimming took 1 base from V and 3 from J, leaving 9 bases between them. Written as DNA, the CDR3 is TGTGCCAGCAGCCAAGGACAGTCCTACACTGAAGCTTTCTTT. The encoded protein is CASSQGQSYTEAFF.

This chain uses TRBV7-3 with TRBJ2-1, with TRBD2 identical over 10 bases. With V trimmed by 4 bases and J by 6 bases, 9 bases remained unmatched. Germline lookup yields CDR1 SGHTA and CDR2 FQGTGA. This CDR3 is 16 amino acids long. The CDR3 DNA reads TGTGCCAGCAGCTCCACCCTAGCGGGAGTAGGCAATGAGCAGTTCTTC. Protein product: CASSSTLAGVGNEQFF.

CDR3: CAWGFLAGLQETQYF. The CDR3 nucleotides are TGTGCCTGGGGGTTCCTAGCGGGACTCCAAGAGACCCAGTACTTC. The chain combines TRBV30 with TRBJ2-5; 9 nucleotides match TRBD2. Germline trimming cut 5 bases from V and 1 base from J; bases unmatched to any gene: 8. In germline, CDR1 is GTSNPN, CDR2 SVGIG (reference sequence). This CDR3 comprises 15 residues.

V gene TRBV5-4 combines with J gene TRBJ1-2, with 9 bases fitting TRBD1. Germline V CDR1 and CDR2: SGHNT, YYREEE (reference sequence). V lost 4 bases, J lost 2 bases, and 12 bases stayed unmatched. The CDR3 extends over 17 amino acids. This CDR3 is CASSVAGQGFWNYGYTF. The CDR3 region has the DNA TGTGCCAGCAGCGTGGCAGGACAGGGGTTTTGGAACTATGGCTACACCTTC.

The chain links TRBV5-1 to TRBJ1-5; D is ambiguous. CDR3 length equals 14 residues. The germline CDR1 and CDR2 sequences are SGHRS and YFSETQ. The chain's CDR3 is CPPGVTYSNQPQHF. In DNA form, the CDR3 reads TGCCCTCCCGGGGTAACTTATAGCAATCAGCCCCAGCATTTT.

The chain joins TRBV5-5 to TRBJ2-7; the D call may be TRBD1 or TRBD2 (6 bases each). The CDR3 runs to 15 residues. V dropped 4 bases and J dropped 3 bases, with 17 bases sitting between them. Per germline, CDR1 SGHKS and CDR2 YYEKEE (reference sequence). The CDR3 coding sequence is TGTGCCAGCAGCCTCGGGGGCTTCTCGGTCTACGAGCAGTACTTC. Translating it yields CASSLGGFSVYEQYF.

The genes are TRBV28 and TRBJ1-1; D not certain. The CDR3 contains 14 residues. V shed 4 bases and J shed 3 bases, with 12 bases lying between them. Per germline, CDR1 MDHEN and CDR2 SYDVKM. The CDR3 here is CASSSNPGDTEAFF. The CDR3 DNA sequence: TGTGCCAGCAGTTCTAACCCCGGGGACACTGAAGCTTTCTTT. The full variable domain, its missing parts supplied by reference TRBV28 and TRBJ1-1, is DVKVTQSSRYLVKRTGEKVFLECVQDMDHENMFWYRQDPGLGLRLIYFSYDVKMKEKGDIPEGYSVSREKKERFSLILESASTNQTSMYLCASSSNPGDTEAFFGQGTRLTVV.

In this sample, this clone turned up a few times. The chain recombines TRBV6-6 with TRBJ1-3, with D unresolved. The germline V gene has CDR1 MNHNY and CDR2 SVGAGI (reference sequence). This CDR3 has 11 residues. V was clipped by 10 bases and J by 8 bases, with 12 bases between them. The CDR3 reads CAISTSDTIYF. The CDR3 DNA follows: TGTGCCATTTCGACCTCGGACACCATATATTTT.

This clone was picked up one time. The chain is built from TRBV30 and TRBJ2-1; TRBD2 might be the D (5 bases). V was pared by 0 bases and J by 2 bases, with 11 bases between. CDR1 and CDR2 (germline): GTSNPN, SVGIG (reference sequence). The CDR3 covers 15 residues. This chain's CDR3 is CAWSVLGGAYNEQFF. In DNA, the CDR3 is TGTGCCTGGAGTGTACTTGGAGGAGCCTACAATGAGCAGTTCTTC. Full variable domain (remainder filled in from reference TRBV30 and TRBJ2-1): SQTIHQWPATLVQPVGSPLSLECTVEGTSNPNLYWYRQAAGRGLQLLFYSVGIGQISSEVPQNLSASRPQDRQFILSSKKLLLSDSGFYLCAWSVLGGAYNEQFFGPGTRLTVL.

A few counts support this clone. The V gene is TRBV29-1, the J gene TRBJ1-2; tentative D call: TRBD1 (5 bases). The CDR3 runs to 15 residues. V was pared by 7 bases and J by 4 bases, with 22 bases between. CDR1 and CDR2 (germline): SQVTM, ANQGSEA. CDR3 coding DNA: TGCAGCGGCTACCTCCAGGGTTTGGAGGGCTATGGCTACACCTTC. Its translation is CSGYLQGLEGYGYTF.

The chain employs TRBV10-3 and TRBJ2-7; TRBD1 matches 8 bases. V lost 5 bases, J lost 3 bases, and 12 bases stayed unmatched. Germline V gives CDR1 ENHRY, CDR2 SYGVKD. The CDR3 is 16 amino acids. The CDR3 sequence is CAISSATGEGLYEQYF. In nucleotides, the CDR3 is TGTGCCATCAGTTCAGCGACAGGGGAAGGTCTCTACGAGCAGTACTTC.

This chain uses TRBV5-4 with TRBJ1-2; 7 bases line up with TRBD1. The CDR3 sequence is 14 residues long. Germline V gene sequence: CDR1 SGHNT, CDR2 YYREEE (reference sequence). J was trimmed by 4 bases and V by 4 bases; bases with no gene match: 7. The CDR3 region is CASSAGTDLYGYTF. CDR3 DNA: TGTGCCAGCAGCGCCGGGACAGATCTCTATGGCTACACCTTC.

The chain employs TRBV11-2 and TRBJ1-3; D gene uncertain. The germline V gene has CDR1 SGHAT and CDR2 FQNNGV. CDR3 size: 17 residues. The V end lost 4 bases, the J end lost 0 bases, and 16 bases lay between the germline ends. The chain's CDR3 is CASSSVGGDHSGNTIYF. In DNA, the CDR3 is TGTGCCAGCAGCTCTGTGGGCGGAGATCACTCTGGAAACACCATATATTTT.

With respect to this clone: At the DNA level, this CDR3 is encoded by other sequences in the same sample as well. The V gene is TRBV7-9, the J gene TRBJ2-7; 9 bases match TRBD1. The length of the CDR3 is 14 residues. Trimming removed 3 bases from V and 1 base from J; junction bases left unmatched: 1. The germline V gene has CDR1 SEHNR and CDR2 FQNEAQ (reference sequence). The CDR3 DNA follows: TGTGCCAGCAGCTTGGACAGGGGTTCCTACGAGCAGTACTTC. Protein: CASSLDRGSYEQYF.

This clone was observed a single time. The chain couples TRBV6-5 to TRBJ1-6, with 7 bases aligning to TRBD1. This CDR3 region has 14 residues. V shed 4 bases and J 7 bases; nucleotides not matched to a gene: 4. Germline V CDR1 and CDR2: MNHEY, SVGAGI. Written as DNA, the CDR3 is TGTGCCAGCAGTTCGCAGGGGGAAAATTCACCCCTCCACTTT. Its translation: CASSSQGENSPLHF.

The rearrangement links TRBV6-5 to TRBJ2-7; D perhaps matches TRBD2 (6 bases). V was cut by 2 bases and J by 1 base, with 12 bases left in between. Germline assignment: CDR1 MNHEY and CDR2 SVGAGI. The CDR3 sequence is 15 residues long. CDR3 nucleotides: TGTGCCAGCAGTTACAACGGGAGCCCTTCCTACGAGCAGTACTTC. This translates into CASSYNGSPSYEQYF.

The J gene is TRBJ1-1, the V gene TRBV9; D might be TRBD1 (5 bases). Germline-derived CDR1 and CDR2 are SGDLS and YYNGEE. Trimming left V 0 bases short and J 3 bases short, with 15 bases between. The CDR3 covers 16 residues. The CDR3 loop is CASSVGSAGGYTEAFF. The DNA of the CDR3 is TGTGCCAGCAGCGTAGGGTCCGCCGGGGGGTACACTGAAGCTTTCTTT.

The rearrangement links TRBV7-3 to TRBJ2-7; D unclear. This CDR3 has 13 amino acids. Germline V lookup: CDR1 SGHTA, CDR2 FQGTGA. The ends were cut back, 2 bases at V and 4 bases at J, with 9 bases in the middle. CDR3 sequence: CASSLHKTYEQYF. In nucleotides, the CDR3 is TGTGCCAGCAGCTTACACAAAACTTACGAGCAGTACTTC.